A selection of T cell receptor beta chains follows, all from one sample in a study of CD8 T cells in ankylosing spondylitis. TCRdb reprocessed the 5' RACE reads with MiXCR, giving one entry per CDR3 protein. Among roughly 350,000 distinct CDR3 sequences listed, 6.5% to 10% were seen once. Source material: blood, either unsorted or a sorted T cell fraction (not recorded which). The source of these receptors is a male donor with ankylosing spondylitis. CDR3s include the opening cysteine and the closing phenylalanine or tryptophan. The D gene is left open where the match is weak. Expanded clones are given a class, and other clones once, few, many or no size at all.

CDR3 protein: CASSSNSGNTIYF
CDR3 DNA: TGTGCCAGCAGTAGTAATAGCGGAAACACCATATATTTT
J gene: TRBJ1-3
clone size: many
D gene: -
CDR3 length: 13
V gene: TRBV27

CDR3 protein: CATSRARTAYEQYF
CDR3 DNA: TGTGCCACCAGCAGAGCCAGGACAGCTTACGAGCAGTACTTC
J gene: TRBJ2-7
clone size: few
D gene: -
CDR3 length: 14
V gene: TRBV15

CDR3 protein: CASSSIGGNQPQHF
CDR3 DNA: TGTGCCAGCAGTTCAATTGGAGGCAATCAGCCCCAGCATTTT
J gene: TRBJ1-5
clone size: many
D gene: -
CDR3 length: 14
V gene: TRBV12-3/TRBV12-4

CDR3 protein: CSVMGDNEQFF
CDR3 DNA: TGCAGCGTGATGGGGGACAATGAGCAGTTCTTC
J gene: TRBJ2-1
clone size: few
D gene: -
CDR3 length: 11
V gene: TRBV29-1

CDR3 protein: CASSRGTNTGELFF
CDR3 DNA: TGTGCCAGCAGTAGGGGGACGAACACCGGGGAGCTGTTTTTT
J gene: TRBJ2-2
clone size: few
D gene: -
CDR3 length: 14
V gene: TRBV25-1

CDR3 protein: CSARGLRTYNEQFF
CDR3 DNA: TGCAGTGCTAGAGGCCTTAGGACATACAATGAGCAGTTCTTC
J gene: TRBJ2-1
clone size: many
D gene: -
CDR3 length: 14
V gene: TRBV20-1

CDR3 protein: CASTQEAGAKNIQYF
CDR3 DNA: TGTGCCAGCACTCAAGAGGCGGGGGCCAAAAACATTCAGTACTTC
J gene: TRBJ2-4
clone size: few
D gene: -
CDR3 length: 15
V gene: TRBV7-9

CDR3 protein: CSVEARTSYEQYF
CDR3 DNA: TGCAGCGTTGAAGCGAGGACATCCTACGAGCAGTACTTC
J gene: TRBJ2-7
clone size: few
D gene: -
CDR3 length: 13
V gene: TRBV29-1

CDR3 protein: CASSLEGRGGRVEQYF
CDR3 DNA: TGCGCCAGCAGCCTCGAAGGGAGAGGGGGCCGTGTCGAGCAGTACTTC
J gene: TRBJ2-7
clone size: few
D gene: TRBD1
CDR3 length: 16
V gene: TRBV5-1

CDR3 protein: CSADDRLSGEQYF
CDR3 DNA: TGCAGTGCAGACGACAGGTTATCAGGCGAGCAGTACTTC
J gene: TRBJ2-7
clone size: many
D gene: -
CDR3 length: 13
V gene: TRBV20-1

CDR3 protein: CASGPDPSLGSGSLNEQFF
CDR3 DNA: TGTGCTAGTGGTCCGGACCCCTCGCTGGGTAGCGGGAGCCTCAATGAGCAGTTCTTC
J gene: TRBJ2-1
clone size: medium-sized
D gene: TRBD2
CDR3 length: 19
V gene: TRBV12-5

CDR3 protein: CASSLRPDSRSEKLFF
CDR3 DNA: TGTGCCAGCAGCCTTCGCCCTGACAGTAGGAGTGAAAAACTGTTTTTT
J gene: TRBJ1-4
clone size: few
D gene: -
CDR3 length: 16
V gene: TRBV7-2

CDR3 protein: CASSFGSGANQAFF
CDR3 DNA: TGTGCCAGCAGCTTTGGGTCGGGGGCCAACCAAGCTTTCTTT
J gene: TRBJ1-1
clone size: -
D gene: -
CDR3 length: 14
V gene: TRBV7-9

CDR3 protein: CATSDPDSTGELFF
CDR3 DNA: TGTGCCACCAGTGACCCTGACAGCACCGGGGAGCTGTTTTTT
J gene: TRBJ2-2
clone size: -
D gene: -
CDR3 length: 14
V gene: TRBV24-1

CDR3 protein: CASSLFRDSMNTGELFF
CDR3 DNA: TGTGCCAGCAGCCTCTTCCGGGACTCCATGAACACCGGGGAGCTGTTTTTT
J gene: TRBJ2-2
clone size: -
D gene: -
CDR3 length: 17
V gene: TRBV11-2

CDR3 protein: CASSGRALQFSGNTIYF
CDR3 DNA: TGTGCCAGCAGCGGCCGGGCCTTACAGTTCTCTGGAAACACCATATATTTT
J gene: TRBJ1-3
clone size: many
D gene: -
CDR3 length: 17
V gene: TRBV7-6